This is a list of T cell receptor beta chains from one sample in a study of human T cells and chemical hapten exposure. TCRdb redid the calling of the RACE reads with MiXCR, one entry per CDR3 protein. The table has around 120,000 distinct CDR3 sequences, roughly an eighth seen once. Sequenced here: whole blood, sampled in connection with sensitization to the hapten diphenylcyclopropenone (DPC). The receptors were sampled from a man in his late teens or twenties with alopecia areata. Some clones in this sample may be carry-over from other donors' samples. Each CDR3 is given with its conserved first and last residue. A D gene is named only where the DNA matches it firmly. Expanded clones get a size class; other rows say once, few or many, or leave the size out.

V gene	D gene	clone size	J gene	CDR3 protein	CDR3 DNA
TRBV9	NA	NA	TRBJ2-3	CASSVQPSTDTQYF	TGTGCCAGCAGCGTCCAACCCAGCACAGATACGCAGTATTTT
TRBV5-1	NA	many	TRBJ2-2	CASSLALVATGELFF	TGCGCCAGCAGCTTGGCCTTGGTGGCCACCGGGGAGCTGTTTTTT
TRBV7-6	NA	few	TRBJ2-3	CASSYQDTQYF	TGTGCCAGCAGCTATCAAGATACGCAGTATTTT
TRBV6-2/TRBV6-3	NA	NA	TRBJ1-5	CASSYSIQPQHF	TGTGCCAGCAGTTACTCGATTCAGCCCCAGCATTTT
TRBV20-1	NA	NA	TRBJ1-1	CSAGLQDLMNTEAFF	TGCAGTGCTGGCCTACAAGATCTGATGAACACTGAAGCTTTCTTT
TRBV28	TRBD2	few	TRBJ2-7	CASSFGREGQYF	TGTGCCAGCAGTTTCGGCAGGGAGGGGCAGTACTTC
TRBV7-2	NA	few	TRBJ2-6	CVSSGDRRASGANVLTF	TGTGTCAGCAGCGGGGACAGGCGGGCCTCCGGGGCCAACGTCCTGACTTTC
TRBV6-4	TRBD2	many	TRBJ2-2	CASTPSSGGGKTGELFF	TGTGCCAGCACCCCCTCGAGTGGCGGGGGGAAAACCGGGGAGCTGTTTTTT
TRBV5-7	TRBD2	few	TRBJ2-7	CASSLEVGLAAVEQYF	TGTGCCAGCAGCTTGGAGGTCGGACTAGCGGCGGTCGAGCAGTACTTC
TRBV10-3	NA	few	TRBJ2-1	CAISASDEQFF	TGTGCCATCAGTGCCTCCGATGAGCAGTTCTTC
TRBV5-1	NA	many	TRBJ1-1	CASSSHETLEAFF	TGCGCCAGCAGCTCTCATGAAACACTCGAAGCTTTCTTT
TRBV7-2	NA	NA	TRBJ1-5	CASSLLRPLGERGSSNQPQHF	TGTGCCAGCAGCTTACTGCGTCCCCTGGGGGAAAGAGGGAGTAGCAATCAGCCCCAGCATTTT
TRBV4-1	NA	few	TRBJ1-5	CASGFNQPQHF	TGCGCCAGCGGTTTCAATCAGCCCCAGCATTTT
TRBV29-1	NA	NA	TRBJ1-1	CSSRGPDMNTEAFF	TGCAGCTCCCGAGGACCAGATATGAACACTGAAGCTTTCTTT
TRBV10-2	NA	NA	TRBJ2-7	CASSEVGQGGPRDF	TGCGCCAGCAGTGAGGTAGGGCAGGGAGGACCTAGGGACTTC
TRBV2	TRBD1	few	TRBJ1-5	CASRGQGGQPQHF	TGTGCCAGCAGAGGACAGGGAGGTCAGCCCCAGCATTTT
TRBV7-2	NA	once	TRBJ1-2	CASSQGANYGYTF	TGTGCCAGCAGCCAAGGGGCTAACTATGGCTACACCTTC
TRBV7-2	NA	few	TRBJ1-1	CASSLAHRNTEAFF	TGTGCCAGCAGCTTAGCCCACAGGAACACTGAAGCTTTCTTT
TRBV29-1	TRBD1	many	TRBJ2-5	CSQATGESGETQYF	TGCAGCCAGGCTACAGGGGAGAGCGGAGAGACCCAGTACTTC
TRBV6-2/TRBV6-3	TRBD1	many	TRBJ1-5	CASSPWTGGESNQPQHF	TGTGCCAGCAGTCCCTGGACAGGGGGCGAGAGCAATCAGCCCCAGCATTTT
TRBV18	NA	few	TRBJ2-1	CASSPPFLGMKYNEQFF	TGTGCCAGCTCACCACCGTTTTTGGGAATGAAGTACAATGAGCAGTTCTTC
TRBV9	TRBD1	few	TRBJ2-5	CASSGRTGQKAETQYF	TGTGCCAGCAGCGGGAGGACAGGTCAGAAGGCAGAGACCCAGTACTTC
TRBV7-2	NA	NA	TRBJ2-5	CASSLNSGPETQYF	TGTGCCAGCAGCTTAAATTCGGGGCCAGAGACCCAGTACTTC
TRBV27	NA	few	TRBJ2-1	CASTSLGVNEQFF	TGTGCCAGCACCTCCTTGGGGGTCAATGAGCAGTTCTTC
TRBV7-3	NA	many	TRBJ2-3	CASSLRSGTTDTQYF	TGTGCCAGCAGCTTAAGATCCGGGACAACAGATACGCAGTATTTT
TRBV6-2/TRBV6-3	NA	few	TRBJ2-2	CASHTTGRGPAGELFF	TGTGCCAGCCACACCACCGGGCGGGGGCCGGCCGGGGAGCTGTTTTTT
TRBV4-3	TRBD2	few	TRBJ2-1	CASSRDITSGGGNEQFF	TGCGCCAGCAGCCGCGATATTACTAGCGGGGGTGGGAATGAGCAGTTCTTC
TRBV12-3/TRBV12-4	NA	many	TRBJ1-4	CASSRTDNEKLFF	TGTGCCAGCAGCAGGACAGATAATGAAAAACTGTTTTTT
TRBV19	TRBD1	many	TRBJ1-5	CASSNTRGQGGNQPQHF	TGTGCCAGTAGTAATACAAGGGGACAGGGAGGGAATCAGCCCCAGCATTTT
TRBV2	NA	many	TRBJ2-3	CASSPQGIDTQYF	TGTGCCAGCAGTCCACAAGGGATAGATACGCAGTATTTT
TRBV29-1	NA	NA	TRBJ2-5	CSVAMRTKETQYF	TGCAGCGTTGCCATGCGGACCAAAGAGACCCAGTACTTC
TRBV20-1	NA	NA	TRBJ2-2	CSARDHRAGNTGELFF	TGCAGTGCTAGAGATCATAGGGCAGGGAACACCGGGGAGCTGTTTTTT
TRBV6-5	TRBD1	NA	TRBJ2-3	CASSRTGTRTDTQYF	TGTGCCAGCAGCCGGACAGGGACCCGCACAGATACGCAGTATTTT
TRBV9	TRBD1	NA	TRBJ1-4	CASSVQQGIGEKLFF	TGTGCCAGCAGCGTGCAACAGGGGATAGGTGAAAAACTGTTTTTT
TRBV4-3	TRBD1	many	TRBJ2-7	CASSQVDRAAYEQYF	TGCGCCAGCAGCCAAGTGGACAGGGCAGCCTACGAGCAGTACTTC
TRBV20-1	NA	NA	TRBJ1-5	CSAREEQPQHF	TGCAGTGCTAGAGAGGAGCAGCCCCAGCATTTT
TRBV5-4	NA	many	TRBJ1-2	CASSLEGLKGYTF	TGTGCCAGCAGCTTGGAGGGCCTCAAAGGCTACACCTTC
TRBV29-1	NA	NA	TRBJ2-4	CSVEGTPSHQNIQYF	TGCAGCGTTGAAGGGACCCCCAGCCACCAAAACATTCAGTACTTC
TRBV11-2	NA	many	TRBJ1-5	CASSEGLGQPQHF	TGTGCCAGCAGTGAAGGGCTTGGCCAGCCCCAGCATTTT
TRBV10-2	TRBD1	few	TRBJ1-2	CASGGTGYYGYTF	TGCGCCAGTGGGGGGACAGGCTACTATGGCTACACCTTC
TRBV7-2	NA	NA	TRBJ1-1	CASSWGGGTEAFF	TGTGCCAGTTCCTGGGGGGGCGGCACTGAAGCTTTCTTT
TRBV7-8	NA	NA	TRBJ1-6	CASSLAGLNNSPLHF	TGTGCCAGCAGCTTAGCAGGGTTGAATAATTCACCCCTCCACTTT
TRBV5-1	NA	NA	TRBJ2-3	CASSLPPDTDTQYF	TGCGCCAGCAGCTTGCCGCCCGACACAGATACGCAGTATTTT
TRBV7-6	NA	NA	TRBJ2-1	CASSLAGSYNEQFF	TGTGCCAGCAGCTTAGCTGGCTCTTACAATGAGCAGTTCTTC
TRBV7-6	NA	many	TRBJ2-4	CASSEDRVQNIQYF	TGTGCCAGCAGCGAAGACCGGGTCCAAAACATTCAGTACTTC
TRBV11-2	NA	few	TRBJ1-1	CASSLVVGPAFF	TGTGCCAGCAGCTTAGTAGTGGGACCCGCTTTCTTT
TRBV28	TRBD1	NA	TRBJ2-5	CASSNRGRETQYF	TGTGCCAGCAGTAACAGGGGACGGGAGACCCAGTACTTC
TRBV19	TRBD2	few	TRBJ2-7	CASSPPGGSYEQYF	TGTGCCAGTAGTCCCCCGGGGGGAAGCTACGAGCAGTACTTC
TRBV11-2	NA	few	TRBJ1-3	CASSLGVGTPGNTIYF	TGTGCCAGCAGCTTGGGTGTAGGGACCCCTGGAAACACCATATATTTT
TRBV6-6	NA	few	TRBJ2-1	CASRDSFHEQFF	TGTGCCAGCCGAGACAGTTTTCATGAGCAGTTCTTC
TRBV24-1	NA	many	TRBJ1-2	CATSGTQGNGYTF	TGTGCCACCAGTGGTACACAGGGCAATGGCTACACCTTC
TRBV4-3	NA	few	TRBJ1-6	CASSQAPGVYNSPLHF	TGCGCCAGCAGCCAAGCCCCAGGCGTCTATAATTCACCCCTCCACTTT
TRBV10-1	TRBD1	few	TRBJ2-7	CASSSPGQDFYEQYF	TGCGCCAGCAGTAGCCCGGGACAGGATTTTTACGAGCAGTACTTC
TRBV5-1	TRBD1	few	TRBJ2-7	CASSLMDRGRGYEQYF	TGCGCCAGCAGCTTAATGGACAGGGGTCGAGGATACGAGCAGTACTTC
TRBV6-6	NA	few	TRBJ1-5	CASSPTTVGNQPQHF	TGTGCCAGCAGTCCCACAACGGTAGGCAATCAGCCCCAGCATTTT
TRBV4-3	NA	NA	TRBJ2-5	CASSQDPETQYF	TGCGCCAGCAGCCAAGATCCAGAGACCCAGTACTTC
TRBV4-3	NA	NA	TRBJ1-1	CASSQDWGYTEAFF	TGCGCCAGCAGCCAAGATTGGGGATACACTGAAGCTTTCTTT
TRBV7-6	NA	NA	TRBJ1-3	CASSLSPGSSGNTIYF	TGTGCCAGCAGCTTATCCCCGGGGAGCTCTGGAAACACCATATATTTT
TRBV6-6	NA	many	TRBJ2-7	CASSFTGNTYEQYF	TGTGCCAGCAGTTTCACAGGGAACACCTACGAGCAGTACTTC
TRBV7-2	NA	few	TRBJ2-6	CASSFDATGANVLTF	TGTGCCAGCAGTTTCGACGCAACTGGGGCCAACGTCCTGACTTTC